This T cell receptor beta chain is drawn from a study of identifying expanded T cells in peripheral blood. The count of this clone is one. The antigen remains unidentified. Germline-derived CDR1 and CDR2 are LNHNV and YYDKDF (reference sequence). Trimming pared 5 bases from V and 5 bases from J, leaving 16 bases between. The CDR3 totals 14 residues. Healthy donors had no documented immune events, such as infections, while sampled. General observations from the study: Across healthy donors, higher total template counts meant significantly greater two-week count variance. Technical replicates showed about 1.1 changed clones; approximately 2 weeks roughly 16; four weeks 19.

This table comes from immunoSEQ multiplex PCR, and its TCRdb copy is limited to in-frame clones, with some not included. The table lists 90,000 or so clones, 88% of them singletons. The specimen sequenced was blood. The chain carries TRBV15 and TRBJ2-7; maybe TRBD1 (6 bases). This clonotype was sampled from a person between 18 and 75 years old in good health. This CDR3 reads CATSRRRTVDEQYF. In DNA form, the CDR3 reads TGTGCCACCAGCCGAAGACGGACAGTCGACGAGCAGTACTTC.